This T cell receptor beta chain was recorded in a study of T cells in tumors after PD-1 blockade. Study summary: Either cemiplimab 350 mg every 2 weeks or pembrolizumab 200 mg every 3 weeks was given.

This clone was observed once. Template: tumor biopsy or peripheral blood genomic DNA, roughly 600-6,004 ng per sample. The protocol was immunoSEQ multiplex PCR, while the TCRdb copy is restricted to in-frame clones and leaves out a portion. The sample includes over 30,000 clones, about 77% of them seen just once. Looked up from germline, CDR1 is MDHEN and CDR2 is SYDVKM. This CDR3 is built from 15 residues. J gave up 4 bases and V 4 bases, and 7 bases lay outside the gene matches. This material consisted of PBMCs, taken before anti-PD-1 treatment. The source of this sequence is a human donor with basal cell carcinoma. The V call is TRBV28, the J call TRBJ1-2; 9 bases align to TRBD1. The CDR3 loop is CASSSAGTGFYGYTF. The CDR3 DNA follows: TGTGCCAGCAGTTCCGCCGGGACAGGGTTCTATGGCTACACCTTC.